Listed here is a single T cell receptor (beta chain). It lacks a known antigen. Within one base of it there is no much larger clone, and no base qualities were kept. The donors were healthy, HIV-negative adults with no recently reported acute infections or vaccinations. Every donor was a Caucasian adult living in Nashville, Tennessee, USA. CD4+ T cells were enriched by magnetic negative selection; naive cells were then positively selected on CD45RA, and the negative fraction formed the memory subset. Blood was obtained by leukapheresis, after which PBMCs were separated by Ficoll-Histopaque density gradient centrifugation and cryopreserved in liquid nitrogen vapor phase. Purity and quantity of every magnetically sorted T cell population were checked by analytical flow cytometry. Genomic DNA was isolated from every sorted fraction and measured by UV absorbance on a Nanodrop 2000c. Counted from cysteine to phenylalanine, this CDR3 has 13 amino acids. The kept DNA is CDR3 alone, 39 bases in frame from the first base. Cut back by 2 bases and 5 bases, the V and J ends lie 9 bases apart. CDR1 and CDR2, looked up from the germline V gene, are MNHEY and SVGAGI.

The sample belongs to a study of shared clonotypes between healthy human individuals (dated by TCRdb to about 2020). As for the study more broadly: Three men and two women, aged 18 to 49 years, made up the cohort. Per donor, three plates each were used for CD4 naive and CD4 memory, two for CD8 naive, and one for CD8 memory. To estimate repertoire size and how much clonotype sharing occurs between individuals, the study deeply sequenced the blood TCR repertoires of about five healthy adults. To increase sequencing depth and limit assay-specific biases, different laboratories used diverse techniques to prepare libraries and sequence TCR repertoires. Leukapheresis yielded between about 0.94 and 9 billion PBMCs per donor. What the authors observed across the whole study: Larger estimated clonotype richness was generally found for naive subsets than for memory subsets. Based on pairwise subsampling, the degree of clonotype sharing among donors was expected to be affected by sequencing depth. Rarefaction of sorted-subset datasets indicated incomplete sequencing despite the large sequencing depth. Only blood was sampled, and tissue TCR repertoires likely differ from those in blood. Because the study included only a small number of donors, the genetic and exposure-history diversity represented was limited. Compared with non-shared clonotypes, the clonotypes found in all four sorted-subset donors had higher generation probabilities. When a handful of donors were compared, the shared fraction of clonotypes was approximately 5% for naive CD4, 3.5% to 4% for naive CD8, roughly 2.5% for memory CD4, and under 0.5% for memory CD8.

TCR CDR3 regions were amplified from genomic DNA by multiplex PCR using the deep immunoSEQ assay. Extracted genomic DNA from each cell subset was spread evenly across all wells of several immunoSEQ 96-well plates, with each plate serving as a replicate. For sorted subsets, each replicate PCR was loaded with approximately 200 ng genomic DNA, equivalent to 25,000 to 30,000 T cell genomes. Purified libraries were measured with a Qubit 3.0 fluorometer, size-checked on a Bioanalyzer 2100, and measured again with the KAPA Library Quantification kit. Every immunoSEQ 96-well plate was sequenced on a dedicated single-read 150-cycle Illumina NextSeq 550 flow cell. Under the source paper's analysis protocol: Because the immunoSEQ output held only junctional sequences and lacked quality scores, the filtering could not match the filtering applied to full-length reads. Sequences were annotated with PyIR, a Python wrapper for IgBLAST v1.9, using IMGT germline references to assign V/J genes and CDR3. Reads were filtered out if the reads had weak V/J assignments (E-value above 1e-6), no CDR3, stop codons, out-of-frame junctions, or ambiguous translated residues. V3J clonotypes were defined as sequences sharing an identical inferred V gene, J gene, and CDR3 amino acid sequence. To compute the percentage overlap between repertoires, the number of shared unique clonotypes was divided by the size of the smaller repertoire. Repertoire richness was assessed with RTK rarefaction, the Chao1 estimator, and Recon v2.1 estimates of unobserved clonotypes. Generation probabilities were computed with OLGA for all TCRbeta clonotypes obtained by the gDNA method from several donors. The source is immuneACCESS, and TCRdb retained only in-frame sequences with V and J called. Part of the clones is not carried over; for the studies checked, unresolved V genes explain less than half of this, and the remainder is unexplained. V, J and clone size were drawn from that table, and D and trimming were deduced from the DNA. The sample table records 1 million to 1.2 million clones; 77% of these occur just once. The top ten hold approximately 0.9% of the sample.

The chain was built from TRBV6-5 and TRBJ2-5; the D gene lacks a confident call. The sequencing sample was made of memory CD4+ T cells from PBMCs. The cell subset or site label corresponds to: CD45RA-negative fraction. The TCR comes from a man aged 18 to 29 in good health. Some clones in this sample may be carry-over from other donors' samples. The sequence in DNA is TGTGCCAGCAGTTACAGGCTCTGGGAGACCCAGTACTTC. This encodes CASSYRLWETQYF.